The clone carrying this T cell receptor (beta chain) occurred a few times. The antigen is undetermined. This sample stems from a study of human T cells and chemical hapten exposure. Study-wide results and caveats: It should be noted that donors had alopecia, so their immune response may differ from healthy people's.

The ends lost 3 bases at V and 7 bases at J; junction bases unmatched: 7. CDR1 and CDR2 (germline): LGHDT, YNNKEL (reference sequence). This CDR3 has 15 amino acids. Specified time point: patch test 2, 6 weeks after DPC sensitization. As to treatment: therapeutic diphenylcyclopropenone sensitization with weekly scalp DPC. Participating donors were patients with alopecia, aged 18 to 70 years, considered appropriate candidates for DPC. One entry per CDR3 protein results from TCRdb running MiXCR on the RACE reads. The table includes approximately 85,000 distinct CDR3 sequences, more than 8.5% detected once.

The chain uses TRBV3-1 and TRBJ2-2; 8 nucleotides line up with TRBD1. The TCR originated in a woman aged 25 to 39 with alopecia areata. Some clones in this sample may be carry-over from other donors' samples. The specimen was whole blood, collected in connection with sensitization to the hapten diphenylcyclopropenone (DPC). The CDR3, as DNA: TGTGCCAGCAGCCACGCAGGGGGCATTGGCGGGGAGCTGTTTTTT. This sequence encodes CASSHAGGIGGELFF.